The 11 T cell receptor beta chains given below trace back to one sample, sequenced in a study of post-analysis software for immune sequencing data. Study-wide findings and caveats: Roughly 5 TRBV segments, TRBV5-6, TRBV5-1 and TRBV20-1 among them, were found more frequent in patients than controls.

The antigens these receptors bind are not known. Prepared libraries of TCR beta cDNA carried unique molecular identifiers. TCRdb processed the PCR reads anew with MiXCR; each CDR3 protein has one entry. The table records 750,000 to 900,000 distinct CDR3 sequences, just over 45% of them present only once. Sequenced input: blood. These TCRs come from a girl aged 10-17 years with multiple sclerosis.

This chain joins TRBV20-1 and TRBJ2-1; weak D call: TRBD1 (6 bases). V shed 7 bases and J shed 5 bases, with 21 bases lying between them. This CDR3 is built from 15 residues. Germline lookup yields CDR1 DFQATT and CDR2 SNEGSKA (reference sequence). The CDR3 sequence: CSVSGPGHRDNEQFF. Here the CDR3 DNA reads TGCAGTGTTAGTGGGCCGGGGCACAGGGACAATGAGCAGTTCTTC.

The CDR3, as DNA: TGTGCCAGCAGCTTAACCTCTGGGATGGCGGGGAGGAATGAGCAGTTCTTC. Its translation: CASSLTSGMAGRNEQFF. V is TRBV7-3 and J is TRBJ2-1; TRBD2 is a possible D gene (6 bases). The V end lost 0 bases, the J end lost 7 bases, and 19 bases lay between the germline ends. The length of the CDR3 is 17 residues. Germline V gives CDR1 SGHTA, CDR2 FQGTGA.

The chain employs TRBV18 and TRBJ2-1, with TRBD2 matching 7 bases. The CDR3 length is 14 residues. Germline CDR1 reads KGHSH; CDR2 reads LQKENI. V lost 5 bases to trimming and J lost 7 bases; unmatched junction nucleotides: 8. The CDR3 here is CASSKPGGLNEQFF. In DNA, the CDR3 is TGTGCCAGCTCAAAACCGGGAGGTTTAAATGAGCAGTTCTTC.

The chain employs TRBV12-3 or TRBV12-4 and TRBJ2-7, with a possible D match to TRBD1 (6 bases). The CDR3 extends over 14 amino acids. Trimming pared 3 bases from V and 5 bases from J, leaving 14 bases between. CDR3 in DNA: TGTGCCAGCAGTTTTCCAGGGGCCGGAGACGAGCAGTACTTC. Its protein product is CASSFPGAGDEQYF.

The rearrangement links TRBV6-5 to TRBJ1-6; no clear D gene. The CDR3 consists of 14 residues. V lost 0 bases to trimming and J lost 12 bases, with 12 bases between them. Germline V gene sequence: CDR1 MNHEY, CDR2 SVGAGI. CDR3 sequence: CASSYSTAIVPLHF. For the CDR3, the DNA is TGTGCCAGCAGTTACTCGACGGCAATCGTACCCCTCCACTTT.

This clonotype was observed at least ten times. The rearrangement links TRBV6-5 to TRBJ1-2; possibly TRBD1 for D (5 bases). The length of the CDR3 is 12 residues. Trimming shortened V by 4 bases and J by 6 bases, and 9 bases separated the two germline ends. Germline V gene lookup returns CDR1 MNHEY and CDR2 SVGAGI. CDR3 sequence reads: CASSFGGDGYTF. DNA of the CDR3: TGTGCCAGCAGTTTCGGGGGGGATGGCTACACCTTC.

The chain employs TRBV7-9 and TRBJ2-1; TRBD2 matches at 8 bases. The CDR3 is 19 residues long. Germline V gene data show CDR1 as SEHNR and CDR2 as FQNEAQ (reference sequence). The V and J ends lost 5 bases and 8 bases, in that order; junction bases with no gene match: 23. Here the CDR3 DNA reads TGTGCCAGCAGCCCATTTATACCCCGGGAGCGGGAGTCCTTTGATGAGCAGTTCTTC. Protein sequence: CASSPFIPRERESFDEQFF. The whole variable domain, filled in from reference TRBV7-9 and TRBJ2-1, reads DTGVSQNPRHKITKRGQNVTFRCDPISEHNRLYWYRQTLGQGPEFLTYFQNEAQLEKSRLLSDRFSAERPKGSFSTLEIQRTEQGDSAMYLCASSPFIPRERESFDEQFFGPGTRLTVL.

The rearrangement links TRBV11-3 to TRBJ2-1; 7 nucleotides align to TRBD1. CDR3 length: 16 amino acids. Unmatched junction bases numbered 9, after V lost 1 base and J lost 6 bases. The germline V gene has CDR1 SGHNT and CDR2 YENEEA. The CDR3 DNA follows: TGTGCCAGCAGCTTAGGTACAGGGGCAGGGGGCAATGAGCAGTTCTTC. Residues: CASSLGTGAGGNEQFF. Looking up the rest from reference TRBV11-3 and TRBJ2-1 gives the full variable domain: EAGVVQSPRYKIIEKKQPVAFWCNPISGHNTLYWYLQNLGQGPELLIRYENEEAVDDSQLPKDRFSAERLKGVDSTLKIQPAELGDSAVYLCASSLGTGAGGNEQFFGPGTRLTVL.

The rearrangement links TRBV6-1 to TRBJ2-1; 14 nucleotides line up with TRBD2. The CDR3 is 18 residues long. J gave up 1 base and V 7 bases, and 9 bases lay outside the gene matches. Germline-derived CDR1 and CDR2 are MNHNS and SASEGT. The CDR3, as DNA: TGTGCCAGCACTCCGGGACTAGCGGGAGTGACGTCCTACAATGAGCAGTTCTTC. Translation: CASTPGLAGVTSYNEQFF.

The CDR3: CASSEFNQWNEKLFF. In nucleotides, the CDR3 is TGTGCCAGCAGTGAATTTAATCAATGGAATGAAAAACTGTTTTTT. V gene TRBV6-1 combines with J gene TRBJ1-4, with D unclear. Per germline, CDR1 MNHNS and CDR2 SASEGT. Trimming removed 2 bases from V and 5 bases from J, with 12 bases in between. CDR3 length: 15 amino acids.

The V gene is TRBV4-3, the J gene TRBJ2-1; possible D gene TRBD1, 6 bases. This CDR3 has 16 amino acids. Germline V gene data show CDR1 as LGHNA and CDR2 as YSLEER. Deletions cut 0 bases from V and 7 bases from J, with 16 bases between. The DNA of the CDR3 is TGCGCCAGCAGCCAAGATCCTGGGGGCCTGTGGAATGAGCAGTTCTTC. It is translated as CASSQDPGGLWNEQFF.